Shown below are 23 T cell receptor beta chains from a single sample sequenced in a study of tumor-infiltrating lymphocytes in primary liver carcinoma. Blood RNA originated from unsorted whole blood, with germline DNA additionally extracted. cDNA specific to TCR beta was made from around 450 ng of total RNA, with a constant-region primer employed for priming. TCR beta libraries came from three nested multiplex PCR rounds using slightly modified ARM-PCR. The study ran its first two PCR rounds for nine to eleven cycles each, using TRBV1-TRBV30 forward primers and a C-beta reverse primer. TCRdb recomputed calls from the multiplex PCR reads with MiXCR, one row per CDR3 protein. The sample lists about 330,000 distinct CDR3 sequences, less than 75% occurring once. Material for sequencing was peripheral blood. The receptors were gathered from a man aged 40-49 years with primary liver carcinoma and hepatitis B virus infection.

This clonotype was observed a few times. A much larger clone differs from this one at a single base, so this may be a read error. This CDR3 reads CASSYSLAVHVDDYTF. In nucleotides, the CDR3 is TGTGCCAGCAGTTACTCTCTTGCGGTTCATGTCGATGACTACACCTTC. The V call is TRBV6-5, the J call TRBJ1-2; no clear D gene. This CDR3 spans 16 amino acids. V lost 0 bases to trimming and J lost 10 bases, with 21 bases between them. Germline assignment: CDR1 MNHEY and CDR2 SVGAGI.

For this clonotype: A read error may account for a junction end that differs from germline. This sequence joins TRBV10-3 and TRBJ2-5, with D possibly matching TRBD2 (6 bases). The CDR3 is 17 amino acids. Germline V gene sequence: CDR1 ENHRY, CDR2 SYGVKD. Here the CDR3 reads CAINEGMIAANTGTQYF. The CDR3, as DNA: TGTGCCATCAATGAGGGAATGATAGCGGCAAATACAGGGACCCAGTACTTC.

Details on this clonotype: Since the CDR3 does not end with the conserved phenylalanine or tryptophan, this likely comes from a read error. The chain is built from TRBV14 and TRBJ2-7, with D uncertain. Germline lookup yields CDR1 SGHDN and CDR2 FVKESK. The germline V and J ends were trimmed by 0 bases and 6 bases, with 12 bases remaining between them. This CDR3 comprises 14 residues. The CDR3 reads CASSQESGWSEQYI. In DNA form, the CDR3 reads TGTGCCAGCAGCCAAGAGTCCGGGTGGTCCGAGCAGTACATC.

The sample holds a few counts of this clonotype. The junction differs from germline at one of its ends, possibly a read error. The rearrangement links TRBV6-5 to TRBJ2-1; D ambiguous. Germline CDR1 is MNHEY and CDR2 is SVGAGI. CDR3 length equals 14 residues. The CDR3 DNA sequence: TGTGCCAGCAGTTACGGTTTAACGGGCGGTGAGCGGTTCTTC. Residues: CASSYGLTGGERFF.

This clonotype was counted a few times. The rearrangement links TRBV28 to TRBJ2-5; 7 bases are shared with TRBD2. Per the germline V gene, CDR1 is MDHEN and CDR2 is SYDVKM. The CDR3 totals 14 residues. The V and J ends lost 6 bases and 5 bases, in that order; junction bases with no gene match: 9. The CDR3 DNA reads as TGTGCCAGCAGGCCGGGAGGAAGGTTGGAGACCCAGTACTTC. Its translation is CASRPGGRLETQYF.

A word on this clonotype: No conserved phenylalanine or tryptophan is present at the end of the CDR3, so a read error is the likely explanation. It is unclear where the CDR3 begins or ends on the DNA, so no DNA is shown, and the CDR3 is as TCRdb lists it. The gene calls are TRBV11-2 and TRBJ2-7; no check of the table's D call, TRBD2, against the DNA was made. Germline-derived CDR1 and CDR2 are SGHAT and FQNNGV. The CDR3 numbers 15 amino acids, ends counted. CDR3 protein: CASSLGGSSSYERYL.

This rearrangement joins TRBV4-2 to TRBJ2-5; D is undetermined. Trimming removed 1 base at V and 2 bases at J, with 5 bases between. The CDR3 is made up of 13 amino acids. Germline V lookup: CDR1 LGHNA, CDR2 YNFKEQ. In DNA, the CDR3 is TGTGCCAGCAGCCAAGTCATTCAAGAGACCCAGTACTTC. Translating gives CASSQVIQETQYF.

This chain uses TRBV6-6 with TRBJ2-1; TRBD2 agrees at 10 bases. V shed 0 bases, J shed 12 bases, and the junction held 8 bases outside the gene matches. Germline assignment: CDR1 MNHNY and CDR2 SVGAGI (reference sequence). The CDR3 runs 15 residues. This CDR3 reads CASSYSTLAGEGQFF. CDR3 in DNA: TGTGCCAGCAGTTACTCGACGCTAGCGGGAGAAGGGCAGTTCTTC.

This clonotype was observed a few times. This chain joins TRBV28 and TRBJ2-4, with TRBD1 identical over 8 bases. Germline CDR1 reads MDHEN; CDR2 reads SYDVKM. V shed 5 bases and J 0 bases; nucleotides not matched to a gene: 12. The CDR3 loop spans 18 amino acids. CDR3 region: CASSPRNRQGLAKNIQYF. CDR3 sequence (DNA): TGTGCCAGCAGTCCACGAAACCGACAGGGGCTAGCCAAAAACATTCAGTACTTC.

CDR3 sequence: CASSGRLQITDTQYF. The CDR3 nucleotides read TGTGCCAGCAGCGGCAGGCTTCAGATCACAGATACGCAGTATTTT. The V call is TRBV12-3 or TRBV12-4, the J call TRBJ2-3, with D uncertain. V was trimmed by 6 bases and J by 2 bases, leaving 15 bases between them. The CDR3 is 15 amino acids.

Many counts were recorded for this clonotype. The chain recombines TRBV4-1 with TRBJ1-1, with a weak D call TRBD1 (6 bases). This CDR3 contains 15 residues. Germline V lookup: CDR1 MGHRA, CDR2 YSYEKL. Trimming took off 1 base at V and 4 bases at J, with 13 bases between the two ends. CDR3 DNA: TGCGCCAGCAGCCAAGCGGGGAGGGGGGGCACTGAAGCTTTCTTT. Its translation: CASSQAGRGGTEAFF.

In regard to this clonotype: This is likely a read error, given that the CDR3 carries no conserved phenylalanine or tryptophan at its end. V is TRBV11-2 and J is TRBJ2-7, with 11 positions matching TRBD2. Per the germline V gene, CDR1 is SGHAT and CDR2 is FQNNGV. The CDR3 runs to 20 residues. CDR3 nucleotides: TGTACCAGCAGCTCCAGGGCTAGCGGGAGGATGCGAGCGGGATCCTACGAGCAGTACTCC. It yields the protein CTSSSRASGRMRAGSYEQYS.

Comment on this clonotype: One junction end disagrees with the germline gene, perhaps due to a read error. The gene calls are TRBV29-1 and TRBJ1-1; D gene unclear. Germline CDR1 is SQVTM and CDR2 is ANQGSEA. The CDR3 is 13 residues long. The CDR3 sequence: CSVGLVVNTEAFF. The CDR3 coding sequence is TGCAGTGTTGGGCTGGTGGTGAACACTGAAGCTTTCTTT.

This clonotype was recorded many times. The chain links TRBV6-1 to TRBJ2-1; 11 bases agree with TRBD2. The V gene end was trimmed by 6 bases and the J gene end by 6 bases; junction bases not matched to a gene: 7. Germline values: CDR1 MNHNS, CDR2 SASEGT. This CDR3 is 15 amino acids long. The DNA for the CDR3 is TGTGCCAGCAGGGAACTAGCGGGAGCTGGCAATGAGCAGTTCTTC. Translation gives CASRELAGAGNEQFF.

This rearrangement joins TRBV11-2 to TRBJ2-7; 7 nucleotides match TRBD1. This CDR3 spans 14 amino acids. Germline-derived CDR1 and CDR2 are SGHAT and FQNNGV. The V segment lost 10 bases and the J segment 0 bases; nucleotides outside the gene matches: 9. Written as DNA, the CDR3 is TGTGCCAACACCCACCGGGACAGCTCCTACGAGCAGTACTTC. Its translation is CANTHRDSSYEQYF.

This clonotype has just a few counts. The J gene is TRBJ2-7, the V gene TRBV6-4; 8 bases map to TRBD2. V lost 3 bases and J lost 0; bases outside the gene matches: 4. This CDR3 is 15 amino acids long. Germline V CDR1 and CDR2: MRHNA, SNTAGT. CDR3 in amino acids: CASSEASGSSYEQYF. DNA for the CDR3: TGTGCCAGCAGTGAGGCGAGCGGGAGCTCCTACGAGCAGTACTTC.

To note about this clonotype: This may be a read error, as it is one base from a much larger clone. Given the absence of the conserved phenylalanine or tryptophan at the CDR3 end, a read error is likely. V and J are TRBV6-5 and TRBJ1-4; D call uncertain. Germline CDR1 reads MNHEY; CDR2 reads SVGAGI. This CDR3 has 13 amino acids. Trimming shortened V by 4 bases and J by 8 bases, and 11 bases separated the two germline ends. The CDR3 protein is CASSSPRSEKLFV. CDR3 bases: TGTGCCAGCAGTTCCCCTCGGTCCGAAAAACTGTTTGTT.

This clonotype came up once. The V gene is TRBV6-5, the J gene TRBJ2-7; 9 nucleotides agree with TRBD2. J was trimmed by 13 bases and V by 2 bases; bases with no gene match: 21. The CDR3 is 17 amino acids. CDR1 is MNHEY, CDR2 SVGAGI, per germline. CDR3 protein: CASSYAGGAARAVDQYF. The CDR3 coding sequence is TGTGCCAGCAGTTACGCGGGGGGGGCGGCCCGGGCTGTTGATCAATACTTC.

This clonotype has a count of ten or more. J is TRBJ1-3 and V is TRBV12-3 or TRBV12-4, with no clear D. Trimming took off 1 base at V and 0 bases at J, with 4 bases between the two ends. The CDR3 consists of 14 residues. Written as DNA, the CDR3 is TGTGCCAGCAGTTTAGGGGTCTCTGGAAACACCATATATTTT. Protein sequence: CASSLGVSGNTIYF.

The V gene is TRBV11-2, the J gene TRBJ1-1; no firm D call. V gave up 6 bases and J gave up 0 bases, with 11 bases separating them. The CDR3 loop spans 14 amino acids. The germline V gene encodes CDR1 SGHAT and CDR2 FQNNGV. The CDR3 DNA reads TGTGCCAGCAGTTCCGAGAGGGTGAACACTGAAGCTTTCTTT. Its translation: CASSSERVNTEAFF.

The DNA of the CDR3 is TGTCTCAGCAGTTCCGTATATAGCAATCAGCCCCAGCATTTT. Translated: CLSSSVYSNQPQHF. The chain combines TRBV6-5 with TRBJ1-5; D unresolved. This CDR3 is 14 amino acids long. Germline lookup yields CDR1 MNHEY and CDR2 SVGAGI.

About this clonotype: Since a much larger clone is just one base distant, this may be a read error. V is TRBV6-2 or TRBV6-3 and J is TRBJ1-5; 8 bases fit TRBD1. CDR1 and CDR2 from the germline V gene are MNHEY and SVGEGT. With V trimmed by 7 bases and J by 6 bases, 8 bases remained unmatched. The CDR3 extends over 14 amino acids. CDR3 nucleotide sequence: TGTGCCAGCACCCCAGGGGGCGGGGGTCAGCCCCAGCATTTT. Amino acids: CASTPGGGGQPQHF.

As to this clonotype: A much bigger clone sits one base away, suggesting this may be a read error. J is TRBJ2-2 and V is TRBV6-2 or TRBV6-3, with D hard to call. The germline V and J ends were trimmed by 6 bases and 1 base, with 12 bases remaining between them. Germline V gives CDR1 MNHEY, CDR2 SVGEGT. This CDR3 contains 15 residues. The CDR3 loop reads CASSRARGNTGELFF. CDR3 nucleotide sequence: TGTGCCAGCAGCCGCGCCCGCGGGAACACCGGGGAGCTGTTTTTT.